One and the same sample provided the 24 T cell receptor beta chains below, sequenced in a study of cytomegalovirus exposure and HLA in healthy donors (dated by TCRdb to about 2017). The receptor library was made with the immunoSEQ multiplex PCR assay. For the multiplex PCR, a mixture combining 60 forward primers for TCR Vbeta segments and 13 reverse primers for TCR Jbeta segments was used. Here the immuneACCESS table is served through TCRdb, limited to in-frame sequences with V and J called. Missing clones are a known gap in these copies; in checked studies unresolved V genes cover under half, and the rest lacks a known reason. For this sample there are approximately 160,000 clones; roughly 80% appear just once. The ten biggest clones cover 6% to 7.5% of the sample. The sequencing sample was made of PBMCs. These receptors originate from a man aged 25-40 years in good health and CMV-seropositive.

This clone has a handful of counts. The chain has TRBV7-9 and TRBJ1-1; weak D call: TRBD1 (5 bases). V lost 6 bases, J lost 6 bases, and 11 bases lay in between. Germline lookup yields CDR1 SEHNR and CDR2 FQNEAQ (reference sequence). CDR3 size: 12 residues. CDR3 region: CASRTGGAEAFF. The CDR3 region has the DNA TGTGCCAGCAGGACCGGGGGGGCTGAAGCTTTCTTT.

The chain has TRBV27 and TRBJ2-7, with 13 bases fitting TRBD2. Trimming took 1 base from V and 1 from J; bases not matched to a gene: 1. Germline values: CDR1 MNHEY, CDR2 SMNVEV (reference sequence). This CDR3 spans 16 amino acids. The CDR3 coding sequence is TGTGCCAGCAGTTTATGGACTAGCGGGGGATCCTACGAGCAGTACTTC. This translates into CASSLWTSGGSYEQYF.

The chain combines TRBV11-2 with TRBJ2-1, with 7 bases identical to TRBD2. Looked up from germline, CDR1 is SGHAT and CDR2 is FQNNGV. The CDR3 is 17 amino acids. V trimming: 5 bases; J trimming: 5 bases; junction bases outside the gene matches: 15. CDR3 nucleotides: TGTGCCAGCAGCCTGGGGGGGTTCCCACGTAGTAACAATGAGCAGTTCTTC. Translating it yields CASSLGGFPRSNNEQFF.

The chain is built from TRBV6-1 and TRBJ2-1, with D possibly being TRBD2 (6 bases). Germline CDR1 is MNHNS and CDR2 is SASEGT. With 2 bases removed from V and 0 bases from J, the gap between germline ends came to 14 bases. This CDR3 is 17 amino acids long. The CDR3 nucleotides read TGTGCCAGCAGTGAAAGGGGACTGTCCAGCTCCTACAATGAGCAGTTCTTC. It specifies CASSERGLSSSYNEQFF.

This rearrangement joins TRBV11-3 to TRBJ1-1; D unresolved. The CDR3 extends over 14 amino acids. The germline V and J ends were trimmed by 2 bases and 0 bases, with 7 bases remaining between them. Germline CDR1 is SGHNT and CDR2 is YENEEA. The CDR3 spells CASSLYQVNTEAFF. The DNA of the CDR3 is TGTGCCAGCAGCTTATATCAGGTGAACACTGAAGCTTTCTTT.

The chain links TRBV7-2 to TRBJ1-5, with D uncertain. CDR1 is SGHTA, CDR2 FQGNSA, per germline. There are 12 residues in the CDR3. Trimming removed 6 bases at V and 0 bases at J, with 3 bases between. The CDR3 nucleotides are TGTGCCAGCAGGGCTAGCAATCAGCCCCAGCATTTT. It codes for CASRASNQPQHF.

This chain uses TRBV7-9 with TRBJ2-1; no clear D. Per germline, CDR1 SEHNR and CDR2 FQNEAQ (reference sequence). The CDR3 runs to 16 residues. The V gene lost 2 bases and the J gene lost 0 bases, with 11 bases spanning the gap. The CDR3 sequence: CASSLKRPSSYNEQFF. As DNA, the CDR3 is TGTGCCAGCAGCTTAAAACGTCCGAGCTCCTACAATGAGCAGTTCTTC.

This clone was counted between two and nine times. CDR3 nucleotide sequence: TGTGCCAGCAGCTTAAGGGGGGGCCTGACTAATGAAAAACTGTTTTTT. Translating it yields CASSLRGGLTNEKLFF. The V call is TRBV7-9, the J call TRBJ1-4; tentatively, D is TRBD1 (6 bases). The CDR3 is 16 residues long. V was shortened by 2 bases and J by 2 bases, with 12 bases between the two germline ends. The germline gives CDR1 SEHNR, CDR2 FQNEAQ (reference sequence).

The chain joins TRBV6-5 to TRBJ1-1; D might be TRBD1 (5 bases). CDR1 and CDR2 (germline): MNHEY, SVGAGI. Trimming pared 2 bases from V and 1 base from J, leaving 8 bases between. CDR3 length equals 14 residues. The CDR3: CASSYRGGNTEAFF. Here the CDR3 DNA reads TGTGCCAGCAGTTACCGGGGGGGGAACACTGAAGCTTTCTTT.

This clone was seen a few times. This chain uses TRBV4-3 with TRBJ2-1; unclear D gene. Looked up from germline, CDR1 is LGHNA and CDR2 is YSLEER. The CDR3 totals 14 residues. V lost 4 bases and J lost 0, with 7 bases in between. The DNA of the CDR3 is TGCGCCAGCAGCCGCACAAGCTCCTACAATGAGCAGTTCTTC. It is translated as CASSRTSSYNEQFF.

The table lists this clone with a count of one. The J gene is TRBJ2-2, the V gene TRBV27, with 7 nucleotides matching TRBD1. CDR1 and CDR2 (germline): MNHEY, SMNVEV (reference sequence). This CDR3 has 14 amino acids. V dropped 8 bases and J dropped 7; count of bases not matched to a gene: 10. CDR3 region: CASRDREKNGELFF. The CDR3 DNA sequence: TGTGCCAGCCGAGACAGGGAGAAGAACGGGGAGCTGTTTTTT.

The J gene is TRBJ2-5, the V gene TRBV4-1; 12 bases are a match to TRBD2. J was trimmed by 4 bases and V by 3 bases; bases with no gene match: 3. The CDR3 is 15 amino acids. Germline V gene lookup returns CDR1 MGHRA and CDR2 YSYEKL. The CDR3 region has the DNA TGCGCCAGCAGCCACGGACTAGCGGGAACAGAGACCCAGTACTTC. It is translated as CASSHGLAGTETQYF.

Concerning this clone itself: The same CDR3 can be traced to other DNA sequences in this sample. The genes are TRBV29-1 and TRBJ2-5, with 10 bases lining up with TRBD1. CDR3 length: 13 amino acids. With V trimmed by 4 bases and J by 5 bases, 4 bases remained unmatched. Germline CDR1 and CDR2: SQVTM and ANQGSEA. DNA for the CDR3: TGCAGCGTTGGGACAGGGGGTTTGGAGACCCAGTACTTC. This sequence encodes CSVGTGGLETQYF.

The chain employs TRBV5-5 and TRBJ1-1, with D possibly TRBD1 on 5 matching bases. Germline CDR1 and CDR2: SGHKS and YYEKEE (reference sequence). V dropped 5 bases and J dropped 9 bases, with 8 bases sitting between them. The CDR3 covers 10 residues. CDR3: CASRGAQAFF. DNA for the CDR3: TGTGCCAGCAGAGGGGCGCAAGCTTTCTTT.

This chain uses TRBV9 with TRBJ2-5, with 9 bases fitting TRBD2. There are 14 residues in the CDR3. Germline V gene sequence: CDR1 SGDLS, CDR2 YYNGEE. V was pared by 5 bases and J by 4 bases, with 6 bases of the junction left unmatched. CDR3 coding DNA: TGTGCCAGCAGTAAATTAGCGGGGGTAGAGACCCAGTACTTC. It encodes CASSKLAGVETQYF.

About this clone itself: Because the CDR3 is missing its conserved closing phenylalanine or tryptophan, this is likely a read error. The gene calls are TRBV6-4 and TRBJ2-3, with 9 bases lining up with TRBD2. With V trimmed by 3 bases and J by 0 bases, 4 bases remained unmatched. This CDR3 has 16 residues. Germline assignment: CDR1 MRHNA and CDR2 SNTAGT. CDR3 nucleotides: TGTGCCAGCAGTGATCAAGCGGGGGGTAGCACAGATACGCAGTATTTG. Its protein product is CASSDQAGGSTDTQYL.

The chain uses TRBV19 and TRBJ1-4; D might be TRBD1 (5 bases). The CDR3 runs to 15 residues. The germline V and J ends were trimmed by 5 bases and 3 bases, with 13 bases remaining between them. Germline assignment: CDR1 LNHDA and CDR2 SQIVND (reference sequence). The CDR3 nucleotides read TGTGCCAGTAGTCCATCGACAGATTCTAATGAAAAACTGTTTTTT. Protein sequence: CASSPSTDSNEKLFF.

A word on this clone: A single base is all that separates this from a far larger clone, so a read error is likely. This chain connects TRBV4-2 to TRBJ1-2, with a weak D call TRBD1 (6 bases). Per germline, CDR1 LGHNA and CDR2 YNFKEQ. The CDR3 contains 14 residues. Trimming shortened V by 0 bases and J by 8 bases, and 13 bases separated the two germline ends. DNA of the CDR3: TGTGCCAGCAGCCAAGAAGGGACACCGATCGGCTACACCTTC. Translated, it gives CASSQEGTPIGYTF.

The chain combines TRBV6-1 with TRBJ1-5; a possible D gene is TRBD1 (5 bases). CDR1 and CDR2 from the germline V gene are MNHNS and SASEGT. Trimming shortened V by 4 bases and J by 4 bases, and 8 bases separated the two germline ends. The CDR3 totals 13 residues. The CDR3 DNA sequence: TGTGCCAGCAGTGTACAGGATAATCAGCCCCAGCATTTT. It translates to CASSVQDNQPQHF.

This rearrangement joins TRBV10-2 to TRBJ2-5; perhaps TRBD1 as D (5 bases). The germline V gene encodes CDR1 WSHSY and CDR2 SAAADI. V lost 6 bases, J lost 2 bases, and 7 bases lay in between. CDR3 length: 12 amino acids. The CDR3 coding sequence is TGCGCCAGCAGCGGACAACAAGAGACCCAGTACTTC. Translated, it gives CASSGQQETQYF.

In nucleotides, the CDR3 is TGTGCCAGCAGCTTGGAAACGGACTCCCAAGAGACCCAGTACTTC. Encoded protein: CASSLETDSQETQYF. The chain combines TRBV5-6 with TRBJ2-5; a weak D match, TRBD2 (5 bases). The CDR3 length is 15 residues. Germline V gene data show CDR1 as SGHDT and CDR2 as YYEEEE. V gave up 0 bases and J gave up 1 base, with 10 bases separating them.

V usage is TRBV27 and J usage is TRBJ2-6; possible D gene TRBD1, 7 bases. The CDR3 runs to 17 residues. CDR1 is MNHEY, CDR2 SMNVEV, per germline (reference sequence). V gave up 5 bases and J gave up 1 base, with 15 bases separating them. For the CDR3, the DNA is TGTGCCAGCAGTAGCAGGACAGGAGGGTCTGGGGCCAACGTCCTGACTTTC. It specifies CASSSRTGGSGANVLTF.

V and J are TRBV9 and TRBJ2-2; no reliable D call. CDR3 size: 15 residues. Deletions cut 0 bases from V and 0 bases from J, with 6 bases between. Germline lookup yields CDR1 SGDLS and CDR2 YYNGEE. CDR3 DNA sequence: TGTGCCAGCAGCGTAGGGGCACCGAACACCGGGGAGCTGTTTTTT. This gives the protein CASSVGAPNTGELFF.

The chain is built from TRBV25-1 and TRBJ1-6; 8 bases map to TRBD1. J was trimmed by 7 bases and V by 5 bases; bases with no gene match: 4. Germline CDR1 and CDR2: MGHDK and SYGVNS. The CDR3 is 14 residues long. CDR3 in DNA: TGTGCCAGCAGTTCGGGACAGGAGAATTCACCCCTCCACTTT. This codes for CASSSGQENSPLHF.